This T cell receptor beta chain was sequenced in a study of technical replicates of blood from a few donors. CDR1 and CDR2 (germline): SGDLS, YYNGEE. The CDR3 covers 15 residues. V lost 6 bases, J lost 4 bases, and 17 bases lay in between. Clones were read by immunoSEQ multiplex PCR, and TCRdb kept only the in-frame ones, dropping some. The sample yields just over 75,000 clones, about 92% seen once. The sample comprised T cells isolated from PBMCs. The chain uses TRBV9 and TRBJ2-1; possibly TRBD2 for D (6 bases). The receptor was isolated from a human donor in good health. The CDR3 protein is CASTFRDGGYNEQFF. The CDR3 DNA is TGTGCCAGCACCTTTCGGGACGGGGGATACAATGAGCAGTTCTTC.